The 7 T cell receptor beta chains presented below share a single source sample, sequenced in a study of T cells after yellow fever vaccination (dated by TCRdb to between 2018 and 2020). The treatment or condition label here, explained by the study, means: live attenuated yellow fever vaccine strain. Receptor amplification or capture employed 5' RACE. Sequencing was carried out with an Illumina HiSeq 2500. TCRdb's own reprocessing of the public reads used fastp at Q25 and MiXCR and kept productive beta chains. Records with the same CDR3 protein are collapsed into one entry carrying the most frequent genes and DNA. This sample lists 450,000 to 550,000 distinct CDR3 sequences; 21% were detected once. Approximately 16% of the sample goes to the ten largest clones. The source material was PBMCs, sampled roughly 20 days after the first yellow fever vaccination. These receptors were collected from a man younger than 30 who received the YFV17D yellow fever vaccine.

The chain is built from TRBV20-1 and TRBJ2-7, with 14 bases matching TRBD2. V shed 4 bases and J 2 bases; nucleotides not matched to a gene: 1. The CDR3 loop spans 14 amino acids. Germline V CDR1 and CDR2: DFQATT, SNEGSKA (reference sequence). The DNA of the CDR3 is TGCAGTGCTATGGGACTAGCGGGGGCCTACGAGCAGTACTTC. Translating gives CSAMGLAGAYEQYF.

This clonotype was counted a few times. V is TRBV5-6 and J is TRBJ1-6; D call uncertain. Germline V gene sequence: CDR1 SGHDT, CDR2 YYEEEE. Trimming left V 1 base short and J 10 bases short, with 12 bases between. The CDR3 extends over 14 amino acids. This chain's CDR3 is CASSLNSPASPLHF. The CDR3 nucleotides are TGTGCCAGCAGCTTGAACTCCCCAGCGTCACCCCTCCACTTT. Complete variable domain (other parts from reference TRBV5-6 and TRBJ1-6): DAGVTQSPTHLIKTRGQQVTLRCSPKSGHDTVSWYQQALGQGPQFIFQYYEEEERQRGNFPDRFSGHQFPNYSSELNVNALLLGDSALYLCASSLNSPASPLHFGNGTRLTVT.

The chain combines TRBV7-6 with TRBJ2-2; the D is unclear. Per the germline V gene, CDR1 is SGHVS and CDR2 is FNYEAQ. V was clipped by 2 bases and J by 0 bases, with 10 bases between them. The CDR3 has 16 amino acids. The CDR3 nucleotides are TGTGCCAGCAGCTTATTCTTGGCAGCGAACACCGGGGAGCTGTTTTTT. Its translation is CASSLFLAANTGELFF.

The sample holds a few counts of this clonotype. V is TRBV5-6 and J is TRBJ2-5; D might be TRBD1 (5 bases). CDR3 size: 14 residues. Germline CDR1 is SGHDT and CDR2 is YYEEEE. Trimming removed 4 bases from V and 4 bases from J, with 14 bases in between. The CDR3 region is CASSPPDRGETQYF. DNA for the CDR3: TGTGCCAGCAGCCCACCAGATAGGGGAGAGACCCAGTACTTC.

This clonotype was picked up a small number of times. The chain links TRBV10-3 to TRBJ2-3, with D maybe TRBD2 (6 bases). This CDR3 comprises 14 residues. Between the trimmed V and J ends, which lost 4 bases and 3 bases, there was a span of 11 bases. The germline gives CDR1 ENHRY, CDR2 SYGVKD. CDR3 bases: TGTGCCATCAGTGTAGCTAGCGAGACAGATACGCAGTATTTT. It translates to CAISVASETDTQYF.

This clonotype came up a few times. The V gene is TRBV6-1, the J gene TRBJ2-7; D not resolved. The CDR3 covers 11 residues. V gave up 8 bases and J gave up 4 bases, with 9 bases separating them. The V gene's germline CDR1 is MNHNS and CDR2 SASEGT. CDR3 sequence: CASGGIYEQYV. The CDR3 coding sequence is TGTGCCAGCGGTGGGATTTACGAGCAGTACGTC.

This clonotype was observed a few times. This CDR3 reads CASSLGSLAEQYF. The CDR3 DNA reads as TGTGCCAGCAGCTTGGGTAGTCTGGCTGAGCAGTACTTC. The chain combines TRBV5-4 with TRBJ2-7; D gene unclear. From germline, CDR1 is SGHNT and CDR2 YYREEE (reference sequence). The CDR3 sequence is 13 residues long. V was shortened by 0 bases and J by 7 bases, with 11 bases between the two germline ends. Full variable domain (rest looked up from reference TRBV5-4 and TRBJ2-7): ETGVTQSPTHLIKTRGQQVTLRCSSQSGHNTVSWYQQALGQGPQFIFQYYREEENGRGNFPPRFSGLQFPNYSSELNVNALELDDSALYLCASSLGSLAEQYFGPGTRLTVT.